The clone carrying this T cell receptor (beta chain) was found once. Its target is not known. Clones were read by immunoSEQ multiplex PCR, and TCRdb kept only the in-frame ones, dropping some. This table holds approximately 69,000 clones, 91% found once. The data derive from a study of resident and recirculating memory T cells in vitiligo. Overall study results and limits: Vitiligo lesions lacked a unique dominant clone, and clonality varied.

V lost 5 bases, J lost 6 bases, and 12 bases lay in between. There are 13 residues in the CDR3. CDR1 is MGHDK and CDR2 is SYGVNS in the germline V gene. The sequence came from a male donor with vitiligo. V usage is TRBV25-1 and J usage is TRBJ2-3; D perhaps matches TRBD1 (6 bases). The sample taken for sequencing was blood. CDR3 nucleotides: TGTGCCAGCAGTCTCAGGGGCCCCGATACGCAGTATTTT. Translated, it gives CASSLRGPDTQYF.